This TCR beta chain stems from a study of shared clonotypes between healthy human individuals. Generated by immunoSEQ multiplex PCR, the TCRdb table keeps only in-frame clones and is missing some. The sample lists about 1.1 million clones; around 78% were seen once. Trimming stripped 3 bases from V and 2 bases from J, with 13 bases between. CDR3 size: 15 residues. In germline, CDR1 is SGHTA, CDR2 FQGTGA. Sequencing was performed on memory CD4+ T cells from PBMCs. The subset was: CD45RA-negative fraction. The chain uses TRBV7-3 and TRBJ2-5, with D possibly TRBD2 on 7 matching bases. The receptor was derived from a man aged 18 to 30 in good health. Some clones in this sample may be carry-over from other donors' samples. The DNA for the CDR3 is TGTGCCAGCAGCTTCATGGGGGGGCGGCAAGAGACCCAGTACTTC. Protein sequence: CASSFMGGRQETQYF. The entire variable domain, with the rest obtained from reference TRBV7-3 and TRBJ2-5, is as follows: GAGVSQTPSNKVTEKGKYVELRCDPISGHTALYWYRQSLGQGPEFLIYFQGTGAADDSGLPNDRFFAVRPEGSVSTLKIQRTERGDSAVYLCASSFMGGRQETQYFGPGTRLLVL.